The next 8 T cell receptor beta chains were all read from a single sample in a study of control samples from healthy donors and cancer patients. Here immunoSEQ multiplex PCR was the method, and the copy in TCRdb shows in-frame clones only, minus some. The sample yields tens of thousands of clones, roughly 95% seen once. The sequenced sample consisted of blood. These receptors were taken from a man aged 55 to 70 in good health.

This clone was detected a few times. This sequence joins TRBV7-2 and TRBJ1-1; D is unclear. This CDR3 has 11 residues. The V gene's germline CDR1 is SGHTA and CDR2 FQGNSA. Deletions cut 3 bases from V and 7 bases from J, with 6 bases between. For the CDR3, the DNA is TGTGCCAGCAGCTTCGGGCGTGAAGCTTTCTTT. Protein product: CASSFGREAFF.

The rearrangement links TRBV5-5 to TRBJ2-1; 9 positions match TRBD2. The length of the CDR3 is 16 residues. The germline V gene encodes CDR1 SGHKS and CDR2 YYEKEE (reference sequence). Trimming cost V 6 bases and J 0 bases; bases outside gene matches: 7. The CDR3 is CASTRLADYSYNEQFF. CDR3 coding DNA: TGTGCCAGCACCCGACTAGCGGATTACTCCTACAATGAGCAGTTCTTC.

The J gene is TRBJ1-4, the V gene TRBV28, with D possibly TRBD1 on 5 matching bases. CDR1 MDHEN and CDR2 SYDVKM come from the germline V gene. Trimming removed 5 bases from V and 4 bases from J, with 14 bases in between. The CDR3 contains 15 residues. The chain's CDR3 is CASSPSGGYNEKLFF. CDR3 DNA sequence: TGTGCCAGCAGTCCGTCGGGGGGGTATAATGAAAAACTGTTTTTT.

Note on this clone: One end of the junction is discordant with germline, which a read error may explain. V is TRBV4-3 and J is TRBJ2-3, with D perhaps matching TRBD1 (7 bases). CDR1 is LGHNA and CDR2 is YSLEER in the germline V gene. This CDR3 contains 15 residues. The CDR3 coding sequence is TGCGCCCGCAGCCCCCAGGGGGGAAGCACAGATACGCAGTATTTT. Protein sequence: CARSPQGGSTDTQYF.

The rearrangement links TRBV18 to TRBJ1-1; 10 bases match TRBD1. The CDR3 contains 15 residues. The V segment lost 5 bases and the J segment 1 base; nucleotides outside the gene matches: 4. Germline assignment: CDR1 KGHSH and CDR2 LQKENI. The CDR3 DNA is TGTGCCAGCTCATCGACAGGGGGCACGAACACTGAAGCTTTCTTT. Protein sequence: CASSSTGGTNTEAFF.

The gene calls are TRBV28 and TRBJ1-2, with 11 bases that match TRBD1. The CDR3 has 17 amino acids. Germline V gene lookup returns CDR1 MDHEN and CDR2 SYDVKM. V dropped 6 bases and J dropped 1; count of bases not matched to a gene: 10. As DNA, the CDR3 is TGTGCCAGCAGCTTGGCTGGGACAGGGGGAGGTAACTATGGCTACACCTTC. Translating gives CASSLAGTGGGNYGYTF.

V usage is TRBV6-6 and J usage is TRBJ2-7; possibly TRBD1 or TRBD2 for D (5 bases each). Trimming left V 4 bases short and J 0 bases short, with 13 bases between. The germline gives CDR1 MNHNY, CDR2 SVGAGI (reference sequence). This CDR3 is built from 15 residues. CDR3 sequence (DNA): TGTGCCAGCAGTTCCCTGGGACGGACCTCCTACGAGCAGTACTTC. This gives the protein CASSSLGRTSYEQYF.

The chain joins TRBV28 to TRBJ2-1; D uncertain. Trimming took 8 bases from V and 10 from J, leaving 12 bases between them. This CDR3 has 11 amino acids. CDR1 and CDR2 from the germline V gene are MDHEN and SYDVKM. CDR3 residues: CASALFGEQFF. For the CDR3, the DNA is TGTGCCAGCGCCCTGTTCGGGGAGCAGTTCTTC.